This T cell receptor (beta chain) stems from a study of T cell responses to AZD1222 COVID-19 vaccine. Overall study: Doses given second, at about 4 or about 12 weeks, were pooled.

TCRdb's table, derived via immunoSEQ multiplex PCR, lists solely in-frame clones and lacks some. The sample has 150,000 to 200,000 clones, about nine tenths seen once. This clone was seen once. Its antigen is still unknown. V was shortened by 2 bases and J by 0 bases, with 11 bases between the two germline ends. CDR1 is KGHSH, CDR2 LQKENI, per germline. This CDR3 comprises 16 residues. Whole-study findings and limits: Spike-specific TCR breadth and depth grew following two AZD1222 doses. Repertoire samples came only from after the peak T cell response.

The clonotype was recovered from an adult in good health. This chain uses TRBV18 with TRBJ1-3; D is uncertain. Source: peripheral blood, taken on day 0 of AZD1222 vaccination. As DNA, the CDR3 is TGTGCCAGCTCACCATATGACGCCAGCTCTGGAAACACCATATATTTT. This translates into CASSPYDASSGNTIYF.